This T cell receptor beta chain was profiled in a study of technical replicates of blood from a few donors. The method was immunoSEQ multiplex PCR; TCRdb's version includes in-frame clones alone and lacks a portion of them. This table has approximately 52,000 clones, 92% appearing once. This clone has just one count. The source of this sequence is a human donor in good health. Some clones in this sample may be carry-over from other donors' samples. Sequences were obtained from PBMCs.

CDR3 nucleotide sequence: TGTGCCAGCAGTTGGACAGGGAACGGCTACGAGCAGTACTTC. It codes for CASSWTGNGYEQYF. The chain uses TRBV6-5 and TRBJ2-7, with 8 bases identical to TRBD1. The germline gives CDR1 MNHEY, CDR2 SVGAGI. The trim removed 4 bases at V and 3 bases at J, leaving 5 bases unmatched. The CDR3 extends over 14 amino acids.